This TCR beta chain was identified in a study of blood T cell repertoires in COVID-19. Study information: T cells, B-cell-depleted T cells, or PBMCs provided the cDNA or gDNA that served as material.

Repertoires were generated with immunoSEQ multiplex PCR, while TCRdb's copy carries only in-frame clones and drops some. This sample has 70,000 to 75,000 clones, with roughly 76% found just once. The CDR3 totals 15 residues. Trimming removed 6 bases from V and 2 bases from J; junction bases left unmatched: 9. CDR1 is SGHTS and CDR2 is YDEGEE in the germline V gene. The chain combines TRBV5-8 with TRBJ2-3; TRBD1 matches at 7 bases. This TCR was recovered from a woman in her seventies with acute or convalescent COVID-19. The sequenced sample consisted of peripheral blood. CDR3 bases: TGTGCCAGCACAAACCGGGACAGATACACAGATACGCAGTATTTT. Translated, it gives CASTNRDRYTDTQYF.